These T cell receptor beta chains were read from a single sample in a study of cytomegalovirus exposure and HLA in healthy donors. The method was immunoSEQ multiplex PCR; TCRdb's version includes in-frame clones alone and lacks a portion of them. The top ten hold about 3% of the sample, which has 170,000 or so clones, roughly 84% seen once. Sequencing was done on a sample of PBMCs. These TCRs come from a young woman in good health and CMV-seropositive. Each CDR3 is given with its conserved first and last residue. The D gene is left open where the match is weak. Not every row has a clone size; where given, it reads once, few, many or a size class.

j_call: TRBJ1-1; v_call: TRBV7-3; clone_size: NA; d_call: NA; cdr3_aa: CASSPNLRTEAFF; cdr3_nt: TGTGCCAGCAGCCCCAATTTGCGCACTGAAGCTTTCTTT
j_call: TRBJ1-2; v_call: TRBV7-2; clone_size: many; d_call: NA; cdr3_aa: CASTFEQGLGGYTF; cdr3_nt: TGTGCCAGCACCTTTGAACAGGGCCTGGGGGGCTACACCTTC
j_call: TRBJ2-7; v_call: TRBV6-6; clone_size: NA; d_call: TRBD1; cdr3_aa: CASSYTSRDRGEQYF; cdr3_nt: TGTGCCAGCAGTTACACATCACGGGACAGGGGCGAGCAGTACTTC
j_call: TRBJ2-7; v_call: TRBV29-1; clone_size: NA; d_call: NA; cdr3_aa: CSVAFRVGYEQYF; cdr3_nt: TGCAGCGTTGCCTTCAGGGTTGGCTACGAGCAGTACTTC
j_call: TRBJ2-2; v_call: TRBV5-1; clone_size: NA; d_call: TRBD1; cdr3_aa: CASSLDRGTGELFF; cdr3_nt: TGCGCCAGCAGCTTGGACAGGGGCACCGGGGAGCTGTTTTTT
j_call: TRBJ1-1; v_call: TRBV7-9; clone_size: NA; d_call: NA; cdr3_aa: CASHDPGGNTEAFF; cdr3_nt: TGTGCCAGCCATGACCCGGGGGGGAACACTGAAGCTTTCTTT
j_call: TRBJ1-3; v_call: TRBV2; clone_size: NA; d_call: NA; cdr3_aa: CASSEANTVSGNTIYF; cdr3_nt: TGTGCCAGCAGTGAAGCTAATACAGTCTCTGGAAACACCATATATTTT
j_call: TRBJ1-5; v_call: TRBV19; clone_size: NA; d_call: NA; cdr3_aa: CASSTGGAQHF; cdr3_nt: TGTGCCAGTAGTACTGGGGGGGCCCAGCATTTT
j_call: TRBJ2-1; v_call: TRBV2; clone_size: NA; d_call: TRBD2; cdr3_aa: CASSEAHLAGGYNEQFF; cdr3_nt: TGTGCCAGCAGTGAAGCGCATCTAGCGGGGGGTTACAATGAGCAGTTCTTC
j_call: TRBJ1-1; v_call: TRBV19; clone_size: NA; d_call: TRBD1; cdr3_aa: CASRSGTGNTEAFF; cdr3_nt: TGTGCCAGTAGAAGTGGGACAGGGAACACTGAAGCTTTCTTT
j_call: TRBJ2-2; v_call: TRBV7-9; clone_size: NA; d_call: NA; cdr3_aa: CASSSDLNTGELFF; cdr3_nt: TGTGCCAGCAGCTCAGACTTGAACACCGGGGAGCTGTTTTTT
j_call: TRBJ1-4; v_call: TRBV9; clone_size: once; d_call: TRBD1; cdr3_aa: CASSTRDSSATNEKLFF; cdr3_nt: TGTGCCAGCAGCACCCGGGACAGTTCAGCAACTAATGAAAAACTGTTTTTT
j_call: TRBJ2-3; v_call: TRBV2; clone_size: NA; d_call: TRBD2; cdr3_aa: CATRSTARGGRDTQYF; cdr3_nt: TGTGCCACCCGTTCAACAGCGCGGGGGGGCCGGGATACGCAGTATTTT
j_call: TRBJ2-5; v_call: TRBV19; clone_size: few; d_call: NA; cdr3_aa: CASSQASREETQYF; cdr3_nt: TGTGCCAGTAGTCAGGCCAGCAGGGAAGAGACCCAGTACTTC
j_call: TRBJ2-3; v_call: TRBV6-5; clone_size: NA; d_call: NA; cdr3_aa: CASSPPHADTQYF; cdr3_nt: TGTGCCAGCAGCCCCCCCCATGCAGATACGCAGTATTTT
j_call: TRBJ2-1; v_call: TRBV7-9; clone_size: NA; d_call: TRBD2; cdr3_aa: CASSGTSGAYNEQFF; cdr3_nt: TGTGCCAGCAGTGGGACTAGCGGGGCCTACAATGAGCAGTTCTTC
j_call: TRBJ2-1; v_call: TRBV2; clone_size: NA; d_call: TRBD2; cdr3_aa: CASSVPSGGHNEQFF; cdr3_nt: TGTGCCAGCAGTGTTCCTAGCGGGGGACACAATGAGCAGTTCTTC
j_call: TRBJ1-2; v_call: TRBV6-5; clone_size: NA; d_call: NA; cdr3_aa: CASSPTAEYGYTF; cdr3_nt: TGTGCCAGCAGTCCGACAGCCGAGTATGGCTACACCTTC
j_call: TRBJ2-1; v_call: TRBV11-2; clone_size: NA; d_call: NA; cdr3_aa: CASTQSQGPYNEQFF; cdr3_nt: TGTGCCAGCACCCAAAGCCAGGGGCCATACAATGAGCAGTTCTTC
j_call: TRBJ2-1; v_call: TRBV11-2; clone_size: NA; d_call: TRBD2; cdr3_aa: CASSPEGLALYNEQFF; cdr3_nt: TGTGCCAGCAGCCCAGAGGGACTAGCGCTCTACAATGAGCAGTTCTTC
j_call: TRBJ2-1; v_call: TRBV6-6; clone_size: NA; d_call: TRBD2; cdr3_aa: CATSGTSGEQFF; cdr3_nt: TGTGCCACTTCAGGGACTAGCGGGGAGCAGTTCTTC
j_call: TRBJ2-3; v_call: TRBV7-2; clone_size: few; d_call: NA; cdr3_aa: CASSSSAAGYTDTQYF; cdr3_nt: TGTGCCAGCAGCTCCAGCGCGGCAGGGTACACAGATACGCAGTATTTT
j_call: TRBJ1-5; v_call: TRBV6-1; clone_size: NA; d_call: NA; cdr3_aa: CASSEGGNQPQHF; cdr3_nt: TGTGCCAGCAGTGAGGGGGGGAATCAGCCCCAGCATTTT
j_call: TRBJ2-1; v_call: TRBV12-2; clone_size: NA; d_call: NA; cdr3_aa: CASRLRGPPYEQFF; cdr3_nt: TGTGCAAGTCGCTTGAGGGGGCCACCCTATGAGCAGTTCTTC
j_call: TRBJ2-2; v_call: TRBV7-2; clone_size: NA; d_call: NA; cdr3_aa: CASSAHAGGELFF; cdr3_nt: TGTGCCAGCAGCGCCCATGCAGGGGGGGAGCTGTTTTTT
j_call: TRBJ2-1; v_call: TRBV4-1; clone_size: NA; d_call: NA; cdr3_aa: CASSQDAGATEQFF; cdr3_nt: TGCGCCAGCAGCCAAGATGCAGGGGCTACTGAGCAGTTCTTC
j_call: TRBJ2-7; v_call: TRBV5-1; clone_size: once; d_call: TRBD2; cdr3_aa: CASSLVGTNDEQYF; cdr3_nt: TGCGCCAGCAGCTTGGTTGGGACTAACGACGAGCAGTACTTC
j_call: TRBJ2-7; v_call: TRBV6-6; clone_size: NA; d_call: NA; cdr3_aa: CASSSGTFYEQYF; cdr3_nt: TGTGCCAGCAGTTCCGGGACTTTCTACGAGCAGTACTTC
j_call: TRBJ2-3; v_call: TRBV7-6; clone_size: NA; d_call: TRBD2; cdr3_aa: CASSSGTSGFTDTQYF; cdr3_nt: TGTGCCAGCAGCTCCGGGACTAGCGGATTCACAGATACGCAGTATTTT
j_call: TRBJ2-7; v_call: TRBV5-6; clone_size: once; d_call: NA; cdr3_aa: CASSSVNGGASEQYF; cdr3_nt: TGTGCCAGCAGCTCAGTAAATGGGGGGGCGAGCGAGCAGTACTTC
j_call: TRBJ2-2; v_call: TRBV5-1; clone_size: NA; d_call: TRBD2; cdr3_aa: CASSLRTSGVGELFF; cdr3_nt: TGCGCCAGCAGCTTGCGGACTAGCGGGGTCGGGGAGCTGTTTTTT
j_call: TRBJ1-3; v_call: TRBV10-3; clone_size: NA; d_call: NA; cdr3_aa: CAYRREAGNTIYF; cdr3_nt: TGTGCCTATAGGCGGGAAGCTGGAAACACCATATATTTT
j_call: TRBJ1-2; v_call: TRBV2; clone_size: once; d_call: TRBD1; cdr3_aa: CASRGQVRTF; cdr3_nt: TGTGCCAGCAGGGGACAGGTGCGAACCTTC
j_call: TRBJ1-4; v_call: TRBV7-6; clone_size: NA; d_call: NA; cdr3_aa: CASSPATGQNEKLFF; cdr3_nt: TGTGCCAGCAGCCCGGCGACAGGACAAAATGAAAAACTGTTTTTT
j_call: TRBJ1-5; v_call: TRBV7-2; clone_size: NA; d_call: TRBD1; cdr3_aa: CASSSWDSPFQPQHF; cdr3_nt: TGTGCCAGCAGCTCCTGGGACAGCCCCTTTCAGCCCCAGCATTTT
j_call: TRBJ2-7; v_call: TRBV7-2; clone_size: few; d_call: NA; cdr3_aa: CASSYGVGEQYF; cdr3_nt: TGTGCCAGCAGCTACGGGGTGGGGGAGCAGTACTTC
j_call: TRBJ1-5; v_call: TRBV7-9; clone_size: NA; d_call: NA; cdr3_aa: CASSLGFSQPQHF; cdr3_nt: TGTGCCAGCAGCTTAGGGTTTAGTCAGCCCCAGCATTTT
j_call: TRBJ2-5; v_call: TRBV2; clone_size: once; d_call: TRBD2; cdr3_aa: CAAGAGGGKTQYF; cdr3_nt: TGTGCCGCGGGTGCGGGGGGCGGGAAGACCCAGTACTTC
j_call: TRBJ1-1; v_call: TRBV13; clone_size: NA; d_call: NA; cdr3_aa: CASSSTGKPEAFF; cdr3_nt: TGTGCCAGCAGCTCAACAGGGAAGCCTGAAGCTTTCTTT